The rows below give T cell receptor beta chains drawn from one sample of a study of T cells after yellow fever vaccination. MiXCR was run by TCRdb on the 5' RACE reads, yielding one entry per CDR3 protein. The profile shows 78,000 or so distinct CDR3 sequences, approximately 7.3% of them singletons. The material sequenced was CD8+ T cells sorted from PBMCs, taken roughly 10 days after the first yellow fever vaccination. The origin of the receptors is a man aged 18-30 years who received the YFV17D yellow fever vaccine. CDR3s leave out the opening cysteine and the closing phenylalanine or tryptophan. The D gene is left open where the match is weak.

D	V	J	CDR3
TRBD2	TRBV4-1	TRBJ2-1	ASSRSAGGYNEQF
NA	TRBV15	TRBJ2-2	ATSTLTRDTVELF
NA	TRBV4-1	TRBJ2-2	ASSPILNTGELF
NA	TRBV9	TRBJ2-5	ASSVAGGPQETQY
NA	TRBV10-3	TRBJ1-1	AISEGGMHTEAF
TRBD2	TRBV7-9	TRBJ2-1	ASSLYSGGYSYNEQF
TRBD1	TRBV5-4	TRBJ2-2	ASSPGDRGEDGELF
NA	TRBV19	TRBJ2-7	ASSLAAGYEQY
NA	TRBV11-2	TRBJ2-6	ASSLAGSGANVLT
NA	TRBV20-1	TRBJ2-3	SESRVGTDTQY
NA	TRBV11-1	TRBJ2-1	ASSSMSDEQF
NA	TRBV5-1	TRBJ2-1	ASSPAYLLSYNEQF
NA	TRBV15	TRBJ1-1	ATSRRIWRRLNTEAF
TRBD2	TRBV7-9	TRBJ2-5	ASSATTSGTLETQY
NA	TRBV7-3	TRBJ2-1	ASSLELSSYNEQF
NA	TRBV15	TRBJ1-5	ATSRGDAISQPQH
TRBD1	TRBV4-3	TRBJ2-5	ASSQDGTGDVETQY
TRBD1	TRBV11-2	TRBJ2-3	ASSKGQGLSTDTQY
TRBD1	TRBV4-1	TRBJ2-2	ASSQWDRETTGELF
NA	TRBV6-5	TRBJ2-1	ASSYEDYGRYEQF
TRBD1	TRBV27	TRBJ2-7	ASSTHRGGGSYEQY
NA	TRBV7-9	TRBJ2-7	ASSSTGGGQPYEQY
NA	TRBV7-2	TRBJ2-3	ASSFWGLGTDTQY
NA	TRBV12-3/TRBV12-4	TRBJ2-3	ASSLTGLGDTQY
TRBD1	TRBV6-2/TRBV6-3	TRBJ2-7	ASGSDRADEQY
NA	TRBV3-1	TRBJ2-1	ASSPWRGRYNEQF
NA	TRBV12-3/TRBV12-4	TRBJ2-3	AVQGFRGDTQY
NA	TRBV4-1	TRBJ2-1	ASSQVLQGGNEQF
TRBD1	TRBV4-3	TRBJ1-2	ASSQDRANYGYT
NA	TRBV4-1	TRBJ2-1	ASRQGAQGEVLGSYNEQF
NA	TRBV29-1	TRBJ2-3	SVETVLGVRDTQY
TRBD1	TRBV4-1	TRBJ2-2	ASSQWDRNTGELF
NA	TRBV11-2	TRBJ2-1	ASSLWQEQF
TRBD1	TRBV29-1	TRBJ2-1	SELGDSSEQF
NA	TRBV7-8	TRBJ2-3	ASSWLSDVWTDTQY
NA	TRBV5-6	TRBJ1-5	ASSATGSNQPQH
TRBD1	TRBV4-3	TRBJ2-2	ASSQDPGQGSGELF
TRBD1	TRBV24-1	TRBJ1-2	ATSTHRGRNYGYT
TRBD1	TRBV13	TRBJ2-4	ASSGQGAAKNIQY
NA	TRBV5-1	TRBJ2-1	ASSSGYDEQF
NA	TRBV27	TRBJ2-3	ASTPLGSLTDTQY
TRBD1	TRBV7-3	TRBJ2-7	ASSPGQGPYEQY
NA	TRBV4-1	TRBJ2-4	ASSQESGGQAKNIQY
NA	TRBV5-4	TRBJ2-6	ASSLAPYSGANVLT
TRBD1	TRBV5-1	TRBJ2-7	ASSFGDRGSAEQY